Below are 32 T cell receptor beta chains sequenced from a single sample in a study of blood T cell repertoires in COVID-19. Assay: immunoSEQ multiplex PCR; the TCRdb copy retains only in-frame clones and omits some. Among about 440,000 clones listed, around 88% were seen once. The material sequenced was peripheral blood. The source of these receptors is a woman in her twenties or thirties with acute or convalescent COVID-19.

The rearrangement uses TRBV30 and TRBJ1-3; D call uncertain. This CDR3 has 15 amino acids. In germline, CDR1 is GTSNPN, CDR2 SVGIG (reference sequence). Deletions cut 5 bases from V and 4 bases from J, with 18 bases between. CDR3 DNA: TGTGCCTGGCATCTTACTACGGGTACGGGAAACACCATATATTTT. It specifies CAWHLTTGTGNTIYF.

V usage is TRBV7-6 and J usage is TRBJ2-2, with 9 bases that match TRBD1. Germline V gives CDR1 SGHVS, CDR2 FNYEAQ. J was trimmed by 5 bases and V by 2 bases; bases with no gene match: 9. This CDR3 has 17 residues. The CDR3: CASSLSPGQGFTGELFF. In DNA, the CDR3 is TGTGCCAGCAGCTTATCCCCGGGACAGGGTTTTACCGGGGAGCTGTTTTTT.

The gene calls are TRBV12-2 and TRBJ1-3; the table calls TRBD1, which could not be checked here. TRBV12-2 is noted as a pseudogene. CDR3 size: 18 residues. CDR3 nucleotides: TGTGCAAGTCGCCCATCAGAGGGGGCCTATTTTTCTGGAAACACCATATATTTT. Translating it yields CASRPSEGAYFSGNTIYF.

The chain has TRBV7-6 and TRBJ2-7; 13 bases agree with TRBD2. V was pared by 4 bases and J by 4 bases, with 13 bases of the junction left unmatched. The germline V gene encodes CDR1 SGHVS and CDR2 FNYEAQ. The CDR3 contains 18 residues. Here the CDR3 DNA reads TGTGCCAGCAGCTCTCAGACTAGCGGGGGGCCGGGAACGTACGAGCAGTACTTC. Translated: CASSSQTSGGPGTYEQYF.

This chain links TRBV19 with TRBJ1-5; a possible D gene is TRBD1 (5 bases). The CDR3 runs 15 residues. The germline gives CDR1 LNHDA, CDR2 SQIVND (reference sequence). The V and J ends lost 2 bases and 5 bases respectively, with 13 bases between them. The CDR3 region is CASSIQAGFDQPQHF. The CDR3 DNA sequence: TGTGCCAGTAGTATACAGGCAGGGTTTGATCAGCCCCAGCATTTT.

The chain's CDR3 is CASSERGTTGLHTEAFF. Written as DNA, the CDR3 is TGCGCCAGCAGTGAGAGGGGAACGACAGGGCTGCACACTGAAGCTTTCTTT. The chain employs TRBV10-2 and TRBJ1-1; 7 nucleotides match TRBD1. CDR3 length equals 17 residues. J was trimmed by 3 bases and V by 2 bases; bases with no gene match: 12. Germline CDR1 reads WSHSY; CDR2 reads SAAADI.

V gene TRBV18 combines with J gene TRBJ1-1; the match to TRBD1 covers 8 bases. Germline-derived CDR1 and CDR2 are KGHSH and LQKENI. J gave up 1 base and V 5 bases, and 6 bases lay outside the gene matches. This CDR3 has 15 amino acids. The CDR3 region has the DNA TGTGCCAGCTCATTTCAGGGGGCGAGGAACACTGAAGCTTTCTTT. Protein: CASSFQGARNTEAFF.

The rearrangement uses TRBV12-3 or TRBV12-4 and TRBJ2-7, with unresolved D. This CDR3 region has 13 residues. V was trimmed by 3 bases and J by 4 bases, leaving 10 bases between them. The CDR3 here is CASSLGSLYEQYF. Here the CDR3 DNA reads TGTGCCAGCAGTTTGGGCAGTTTATACGAGCAGTACTTC.

This sequence joins TRBV9 and TRBJ1-6; 7 bases align to TRBD1. The CDR3 is made up of 15 amino acids. CDR1 is SGDLS, CDR2 YYNGEE, per germline. Trimming cost V 0 bases and J 5 bases; bases outside gene matches: 2. The CDR3 sequence: CASSVAGTDNSPLHF. The DNA for the CDR3 is TGTGCCAGCAGCGTAGCCGGGACAGATAATTCACCCCTCCACTTT.

This chain connects TRBV4-2 to TRBJ2-3; D is possibly TRBD2 (6 bases). Trimming stripped 2 bases from V and 9 bases from J, with 12 bases between. The CDR3 consists of 13 residues. In germline, CDR1 is LGHNA, CDR2 YNFKEQ. The CDR3: CASSQPGLITQYF. CDR3 bases: TGTGCCAGCAGCCAACCGGGACTTATAACGCAGTATTTT.

The chain employs TRBV12-3 or TRBV12-4 and TRBJ2-1; possible D gene TRBD1, 5 bases. The CDR3 is 13 amino acids. V dropped 2 bases and J dropped 12 bases, with 14 bases sitting between them. The CDR3 spells CASSLKQGLGQFF. Written as DNA, the CDR3 is TGTGCCAGCAGTTTAAAGCAGGGATTGGGGCAGTTCTTC.

The V and J genes are TRBV30 and TRBJ2-7; the match to TRBD1 covers 7 bases. V trimming: 3 bases; J trimming: 5 bases; junction bases outside the gene matches: 25. The germline gives CDR1 GTSNPN, CDR2 SVGIG (reference sequence). The CDR3 extends over 19 amino acids. The CDR3 here is CAWSKTGTVIVLRLHEQYF. The CDR3 DNA reads as TGTGCCTGGAGCAAAACCGGGACAGTTATTGTTCTTCGTCTCCACGAGCAGTACTTC.

The chain employs TRBV3-1 (or the pseudogene TRBV3-2) and TRBJ2-7; weak D call: TRBD2 (5 bases). Germline CDR1 is LGHDT and CDR2 is YNNKEL (reference sequence). The CDR3 is made up of 12 amino acids. The ends were cut back, 3 bases at V and 5 bases at J, with 8 bases in the middle. CDR3 region: CASSQRAHEQYF. CDR3 DNA: TGTGCCAGCAGCCAGCGGGCTCACGAGCAGTACTTC.

The CDR3 region is CASSPGASYEQYF. The DNA for the CDR3 is TGTGCCAGCTCACCGGGAGCCTCCTACGAGCAGTACTTC. The chain recombines TRBV18 with TRBJ2-7; D might be TRBD2 (5 bases). The V gene lost 3 bases and the J gene lost 0 bases, with 6 bases spanning the gap. Per the germline V gene, CDR1 is KGHSH and CDR2 is LQKENI. This CDR3 has 13 amino acids. The whole variable domain, filled in from reference TRBV18 and TRBJ2-7, reads NAGVMQNPRHLVRRRGQEARLRCSPMKGHSHVYWYRQLPEEGLKFMVYLQKENIIDESGMPKERFSAEFPKEGPSILRIQQVVRGDSAAYFCASSPGASYEQYFGPGTRLTVT.

V is TRBV11-3 and J is TRBJ2-5; D might be TRBD1 (6 bases). The CDR3 contains 13 residues. Trimming took off 8 bases at V and 3 bases at J, with 13 bases between the two ends. CDR1 and CDR2 from the germline V gene are SGHNT and YENEEA. The CDR3 nucleotides are TGTGCCAGCTCCAGGGGCACGGAAGAGACCCAGTACTTC. Translation gives CASSRGTEETQYF. Variable domain in full (rest from reference TRBV11-3 and TRBJ2-5): EAGVVQSPRYKIIEKKQPVAFWCNPISGHNTLYWYLQNLGQGPELLIRYENEEAVDDSQLPKDRFSAERLKGVDSTLKIQPAELGDSAVYLCASSRGTEETQYFGPGTRLLVL.

The chain employs TRBV15 and TRBJ2-1; TRBD2 matches at 11 bases. Trimming cost V 1 base and J 4 bases; bases outside gene matches: 3. The CDR3 loop spans 16 amino acids. The germline V gene encodes CDR1 LNHNV and CDR2 YYDKDF (reference sequence). CDR3 nucleotide sequence: TGTGCCACCAGCAGAGTAGCGGGGGGGAATTACAATGAGCAGTTCTTC. Translation: CATSRVAGGNYNEQFF. Full variable domain (remainder filled in from reference TRBV15 and TRBJ2-1): DAMVIQNPRYQVTQFGKPVTLSCSQTLNHNVMYWYQQKSSQAPKLLFHYYDKDFNNEADTPDNFQSRRPNTSFCFLDIRSPGLGDTAMYLCATSRVAGGNYNEQFFGPGTRLTVL.

This clone was seen just once. The rearrangement uses TRBV2 and TRBJ2-3, with 7 bases fitting TRBD2. The J segment lost 3 bases and the V segment lost 4 bases, leaving 7 bases of the junction unmatched. Looked up from germline, CDR1 is SNHLY and CDR2 is FYNNEI. This CDR3 is built from 15 residues. CDR3 bases: TGTGCCAGCAGTGCTCTGGGGGGGAGTACAGATACGCAGTATTTT. It specifies CASSALGGSTDTQYF.

The chain couples TRBV4-1 to TRBJ2-1; D is ambiguous. Germline values: CDR1 MGHRA, CDR2 YSYEKL. The CDR3 length is 15 residues. The V and J ends lost 1 base and 4 bases respectively, with 11 bases between them. CDR3 in DNA: TGCGCCAGCAGCCAAGGCCGCGGAGCGTACAATGAGCAGTTCTTC. It codes for CASSQGRGAYNEQFF.

V usage is TRBV5-1 and J usage is TRBJ1-1; 11 bases agree with TRBD1. The ends lost 2 bases at V and 0 bases at J; junction bases unmatched: 9. Germline V lookup: CDR1 SGHRS, CDR2 YFSETQ. The CDR3 extends over 18 amino acids. CDR3 sequence reads: CASSFTWTGGHLNTEAFF. Here the CDR3 DNA reads TGCGCCAGCAGCTTTACCTGGACAGGGGGCCATCTGAACACTGAAGCTTTCTTT.

The chain joins TRBV7-9 to TRBJ2-3, with 9 positions matching TRBD2. In germline, CDR1 is SEHNR, CDR2 FQNEAQ (reference sequence). V shed 8 bases and J 3 bases; nucleotides not matched to a gene: 3. This CDR3 is 13 amino acids long. The DNA of the CDR3 is TGTGCCAGCCGGCGGGGGGGTACAGATACGCAGTATTTT. It encodes CASRRGGTDTQYF.

This clone was recorded a few times. V usage is TRBV9 and J usage is TRBJ1-2; D unresolved. The CDR3 totals 14 residues. Trimming shortened V by 0 bases and J by 4 bases, and 10 bases separated the two germline ends. CDR1 SGDLS and CDR2 YYNGEE come from the germline V gene. CDR3 in amino acids: CASSVVEGPYGYTF. The CDR3 region has the DNA TGTGCCAGCAGCGTAGTGGAGGGCCCCTATGGCTACACCTTC.

The V gene is TRBV5-1, the J gene TRBJ2-3, with D tentatively TRBD2 (5 bases). From germline, CDR1 is SGHRS and CDR2 YFSETQ. V lost 2 bases and J 11 bases, leaving 15 bases between the germline ends. The CDR3 consists of 13 residues. CDR3 DNA: TGCGCCAGCAGCTTACCATCCGGGATCGAGCAGTATTTT. It codes for CASSLPSGIEQYF.

In DNA, the CDR3 is TGTGCCAGCAGCGCGTACGGACTAGCGGGGGGTTTTTCAGATACGCAGTATTTT. The encoded protein is CASSAYGLAGGFSDTQYF. V usage is TRBV9 and J usage is TRBJ2-3, with 14 bases fitting TRBD2. With 3 bases clipped from V and 4 bases from J, the junction kept 10 bases outside the gene matches. The CDR3 is 18 amino acids. Germline V CDR1 and CDR2: SGDLS, YYNGEE.

This chain connects TRBV30 to TRBJ2-7, with TRBD1 identical over 9 bases. Germline CDR1 is GTSNPN and CDR2 is SVGIG (reference sequence). CDR3 size: 14 residues. Trimming cost V 1 base and J 2 bases; bases outside gene matches: 3. This CDR3 reads CAWSAGTGTYEQYF. Written as DNA, the CDR3 is TGTGCCTGGAGTGCTGGGACAGGGACCTACGAGCAGTACTTC.

The chain is built from TRBV19 and TRBJ2-5; TRBD2 aligns across 7 bases. The CDR3 totals 14 residues. The V gene end was trimmed by 3 bases and the J gene end by 3 bases; junction bases not matched to a gene: 4. Germline CDR1 is LNHDA and CDR2 is SQIVND (reference sequence). As DNA, the CDR3 is TGTGCCAGTAGTATCTACGGGGGGAAAGAGACCCAGTACTTC. Translation: CASSIYGGKETQYF. The entire variable domain, with the rest obtained from reference TRBV19 and TRBJ2-5, is as follows: DGGITQSPKYLFRKEGQNVTLSCEQNLNHDAMYWYRQDPGQGLRLIYYSQIVNDFQKGDIAEGYSVSREKKESFPLTVTSAQKNPTAFYLCASSIYGGKETQYFGPGTRLLVL.

The V and J genes are TRBV7-2 and TRBJ2-3; 8 bases align to TRBD2. The CDR3 is made up of 18 amino acids. The V gene end was trimmed by 1 base and the J gene end by 3 bases; junction bases not matched to a gene: 12. Germline assignment: CDR1 SGHTA and CDR2 FQGNSA. This CDR3 reads CASSLVFPFGGATDTQYF. In DNA, the CDR3 is TGTGCCAGCAGCTTAGTATTCCCTTTCGGGGGGGCAACAGATACGCAGTATTTT.

V gene TRBV5-4 combines with J gene TRBJ2-1; 14 positions match TRBD2. The CDR3 runs 18 residues. Unmatched junction bases numbered 5, after V lost 3 bases and J lost 0 bases. Germline V gene data show CDR1 as SGHNT and CDR2 as YYREEE (reference sequence). This CDR3 reads CASSSGLAGASSYNEQFF. CDR3 bases: TGTGCCAGCAGCTCGGGACTAGCGGGGGCCAGCTCCTACAATGAGCAGTTCTTC.

J is TRBJ2-5 and V is TRBV4-2; D not certain. The CDR3 is 16 amino acids. Germline CDR1 reads LGHNA; CDR2 reads YNFKEQ. V was shortened by 5 bases and J by 5 bases, with 21 bases between the two germline ends. This CDR3 is CASSEAQGASMETQYF. Here the CDR3 DNA reads TGTGCCAGCAGCGAAGCACAAGGCGCTAGTATGGAGACCCAGTACTTC.

This chain uses TRBV15 with TRBJ1-1; D gene unclear. Germline values: CDR1 LNHNV, CDR2 YYDKDF (reference sequence). There are 15 residues in the CDR3. V was clipped by 0 bases and J by 1 base, with 9 bases between them. The CDR3 bases are TGTGCCACCAGCAGAGATGGTGGAGGGAACACTGAAGCTTTCTTT. This sequence encodes CATSRDGGGNTEAFF.

This rearrangement joins TRBV27 to TRBJ2-7; D is unresolved. The germline V and J ends were trimmed by 4 bases and 4 bases, with 11 bases remaining between them. Looked up from germline, CDR1 is MNHEY and CDR2 is SMNVEV (reference sequence). The CDR3 has 13 residues. In DNA form, the CDR3 reads TGTGCCAGCAGTTATCGGGTTACATACGAGCAGTACTTC. This gives the protein CASSYRVTYEQYF.

The chain couples TRBV10-3 to TRBJ1-2, with 7 bases that match TRBD1. The V segment lost 6 bases and the J segment 8 bases; nucleotides outside the gene matches: 12. The CDR3 runs to 14 residues. CDR1 and CDR2 (germline): ENHRY, SYGVKD. CDR3 in amino acids: CAISWTGTGEGYTF. CDR3 bases: TGTGCCATCAGCTGGACAGGAACTGGTGAAGGCTACACCTTC.

This chain uses TRBV6-4 with TRBJ2-3; 8 bases are a match to TRBD2. The CDR3 has 14 residues. The germline V gene encodes CDR1 MRHNA and CDR2 SNTAGT. V trimming: 9 bases; J trimming: 3 bases; junction bases outside the gene matches: 8. CDR3 coding DNA: TGTGCCAGTTCAACTAGCGGCACGACAGATACGCAGTATTTT. Residues: CASSTSGTTDTQYF.